The 25 T cell receptor beta chains presented below share a single source sample, sequenced in a study of cytomegalovirus exposure and HLA in healthy donors. The data were produced by immunoSEQ multiplex PCR, yet TCRdb's version contains in-frame clones alone and is incomplete. Of 150,000 to 200,000 clones in the sample, around 81% were seen once. The specimen sequenced was PBMCs. The receptor set was obtained from a man aged 30-40 years in good health and CMV-seropositive.

This clone was observed a single time. The genes are TRBV6-1 and TRBJ2-7; 13 bases are shared with TRBD2. The CDR3 sequence is 17 residues long. Germline V lookup: CDR1 MNHNS, CDR2 SASEGT. The junction had 8 bases not matched to a gene; V was cut back by 4 bases and J by 2 bases. For the CDR3, the DNA is TGTGCCAGCAGTGCGGGGACTAGCGGGATAGAAACCTACGAGCAGTACTTC. It codes for CASSAGTSGIETYEQYF.

The V and J genes are TRBV9 and TRBJ1-5, with TRBD1 as a possible D gene (5 bases). CDR1 is SGDLS, CDR2 YYNGEE, per germline. Trimming took 0 bases from V and 3 from J, leaving 7 bases between them. The CDR3 loop spans 14 amino acids. The CDR3 is CASSVGQFNQPQHF. The CDR3 nucleotides are TGTGCCAGCAGCGTAGGACAGTTCAATCAGCCCCAGCATTTT.

This clone was counted a single time. V usage is TRBV12-5 and J usage is TRBJ2-7; 10 bases agree with TRBD1. This CDR3 comprises 13 residues. V trimming: 6 bases; J trimming: 3 bases; junction bases outside the gene matches: 2. Germline CDR1 is LGHNT and CDR2 is FRNRAP. DNA for the CDR3: TGTGCTAGTGGCAGGACAGGGGGCTACGAGCAGTACTTC. Translating gives CASGRTGGYEQYF.

This chain links TRBV9 with TRBJ1-5; D call uncertain. Trimming left V 3 bases short and J 10 bases short, with 26 bases between. Germline assignment: CDR1 SGDLS and CDR2 YYNGEE. The CDR3 consists of 17 residues. This chain's CDR3 is CASSASPYLGSGEPQHF. As DNA, the CDR3 is TGTGCCAGCAGCGCTAGTCCTTACCTGGGTAGCGGGGAACCCCAGCATTTT.

This clone came up once. The V gene is TRBV25-1, the J gene TRBJ1-1, with TRBD1 identical over 10 bases. Germline V lookup: CDR1 MGHDK, CDR2 SYGVNS. The CDR3 runs 14 residues. With 5 bases clipped from V and 5 bases from J, the junction kept 5 bases outside the gene matches. CDR3 sequence: CASSPGTGVTEAFF. The CDR3 region has the DNA TGTGCCAGCAGTCCCGGGACAGGGGTGACTGAAGCTTTCTTT.

The chain employs TRBV29-1 and TRBJ1-1; a possible D gene is TRBD1 (5 bases). This CDR3 is built from 14 residues. The V end lost 4 bases, the J end lost 3 bases, and 15 bases lay between the germline ends. CDR1 is SQVTM, CDR2 ANQGSEA, per germline. CDR3 in DNA: TGCAGCGTTGTTCCGGCAGGGTGGGACACTGAAGCTTTCTTT. Its protein product is CSVVPAGWDTEAFF.

The chain carries TRBV1 and TRBJ1-5; the table's D call, TRBD1, has no DNA check behind it. TRBV1 is reported as a pseudogene. This CDR3 comprises 14 residues. The chain's CDR3 is CTSSQRRGGQPQHF. The CDR3 region has the DNA TGCACCAGCAGCCAGCGTAGGGGCGGTCAGCCCCAGCATTTT.

CDR3 sequence reads: CASSPTRSYNEQFF. The CDR3 DNA sequence: TGTGCCAGCTCACCGACACGTTCCTACAATGAGCAGTTCTTC. The rearrangement links TRBV18 to TRBJ2-1, with D unresolved. Germline V gene data show CDR1 as KGHSH and CDR2 as LQKENI. The CDR3 sequence is 14 residues long. The V end lost 3 bases, the J end lost 1 base, and 7 bases lay between the germline ends. The full variable domain, its missing parts supplied by reference TRBV18 and TRBJ2-1, is NAGVMQNPRHLVRRRGQEARLRCSPMKGHSHVYWYRQLPEEGLKFMVYLQKENIIDESGMPKERFSAEFPKEGPSILRIQQVVRGDSAAYFCASSPTRSYNEQFFGPGTRLTVL.

The chain carries TRBV4-3 and TRBJ2-7; D is possibly TRBD1 (5 bases). CDR1 and CDR2 (germline): LGHNA, YSLEER. CDR3 length: 17 residues. Deletions cut 0 bases from V and 3 bases from J, with 18 bases between. The CDR3 DNA is TGCGCCAGCAGCCAAGAATGGAAAGGGGTTCTCGACTACGAGCAGTACTTC. Translating gives CASSQEWKGVLDYEQYF.

The chain carries TRBV7-8 and TRBJ2-1; the D gene is possibly TRBD2 (5 bases). Germline CDR1 SGHVS, CDR2 FQNEAQ. Trimming took off 1 base at V and 7 bases at J, with 14 bases between the two ends. CDR3 length: 15 amino acids. The CDR3, as DNA: TGTGCCAGCAGCTTAGTAGCGAGGGTTACGAATGAGCAGTTCTTC. It codes for CASSLVARVTNEQFF.

The chain recombines TRBV27 with TRBJ2-1; 14 bases align to TRBD2. V dropped 3 bases and J dropped 10; count of bases not matched to a gene: 8. CDR1 MNHEY and CDR2 SMNVEV come from the germline V gene (reference sequence). The CDR3 sequence is 16 residues long. The DNA for the CDR3 is TGTGCCAGCAGTTTGACTAGCGGGGGGGGATCGAGGGAGCAGTTCTTC. Translated: CASSLTSGGGSREQFF.

This clone was counted once. The chain is built from TRBV2 and TRBJ2-5, with 10 bases that match TRBD1. The CDR3 runs to 12 residues. Germline V gene lookup returns CDR1 SNHLY and CDR2 FYNNEI. Trimming removed 10 bases from V and 4 bases from J; junction bases left unmatched: 3. The CDR3 reads CANGDRGETQYF. For the CDR3, the DNA is TGTGCCAACGGGGACAGGGGAGAGACCCAGTACTTC.

This clone was counted a few times. This chain uses TRBV4-3 with TRBJ2-7; 9 nucleotides align to TRBD1. Germline CDR1 reads LGHNA; CDR2 reads YSLEER. The J segment lost 4 bases and the V segment lost 0 bases, leaving 7 bases of the junction unmatched. The CDR3 sequence is 16 residues long. The DNA for the CDR3 is TGCGCCAGCAGCCAAGAAAGGGGACAGGGCTGGTACGAGCAGTACTTC. Translating it yields CASSQERGQGWYEQYF.

The genes are TRBV11-2 and TRBJ1-5, with TRBD1 as a possible D gene (6 bases). The CDR3 spans 14 residues. Trimming removed 3 bases from V and 2 bases from J, with 8 bases in between. Germline V gene data show CDR1 as SGHAT and CDR2 as FQNNGV. CDR3 protein: CASSFRGGNQPQHF. The CDR3 DNA sequence: TGTGCCAGCAGCTTCAGGGGAGGCAATCAGCCCCAGCATTTT. Complete variable domain (other parts from reference TRBV11-2 and TRBJ1-5): EAGVAQSPRYKIIEKRQSVAFWCNPISGHATLYWYQQILGQGPKLLIQFQNNGVVDDSQLPKDRFSAERLKGVDSTLKIQPAKLEDSAVYLCASSFRGGNQPQHFGDGTRLSIL.

The gene calls are TRBV7-3 and TRBJ2-2; D perhaps matches TRBD1 (6 bases). Between the trimmed V and J ends, which lost 2 bases and 1 base, there was a span of 11 bases. The CDR3 is made up of 16 amino acids. The germline V gene has CDR1 SGHTA and CDR2 FQGTGA. As DNA, the CDR3 is TGTGCCAGCAGCTTATTAGGGGGAAGGAACACCGGGGAGCTGTTTTTT. Protein: CASSLLGGRNTGELFF.

The CDR3 bases are TGTGCCAGCAGCCGAGGCCCTAATCAAGAGACCCAGTACTTC. Protein product: CASSRGPNQETQYF. V is TRBV11-3 and J is TRBJ2-5; D call uncertain. Germline V CDR1 and CDR2: SGHNT, YENEEA. The CDR3 is 14 amino acids. V was shortened by 5 bases and J by 2 bases, with 12 bases between the two germline ends.

This CDR3 is CASTPRGGAVEQYF. Written as DNA, the CDR3 is TGCGCCAGCACCCCCCGCGGGGGGGCCGTTGAGCAGTACTTC. The chain is built from TRBV5-1 and TRBJ2-7; 9 bases map to TRBD2. The junction had 11 bases not matched to a gene; V was cut back by 6 bases and J by 7 bases. In germline, CDR1 is SGHRS, CDR2 YFSETQ. This CDR3 spans 14 amino acids.

The V gene is TRBV14, the J gene TRBJ1-1; a weak D match, TRBD1 (5 bases). Germline V CDR1 and CDR2: SGHDN, FVKESK. V was clipped by 4 bases and J by 11 bases, with 20 bases between them. CDR3 length: 14 residues. CDR3 nucleotides: TGTGCCAGCAGCCCCGGGGGAGGTGTCGGCCCGGCTTTCTTT. Translated, it gives CASSPGGGVGPAFF.

This clone showed up just once. V and J are TRBV4-3 and TRBJ1-2; a possible D gene is TRBD1 (6 bases). The CDR3 sequence is 15 residues long. Looked up from germline, CDR1 is LGHNA and CDR2 is YSLEER. V was pared by 4 bases and J by 8 bases, with 20 bases between. This CDR3 reads CASSPVGGRFEGYTF. The DNA for the CDR3 is TGCGCCAGCAGCCCGGTCGGGGGGCGCTTCGAAGGCTACACCTTC.

J is TRBJ2-7 and V is TRBV7-6, with 10 bases aligning to TRBD1. This CDR3 has 16 amino acids. Trimming at V came to 2 bases and at J to 0 bases, leaving 4 bases not matched to a gene. Germline V gene data show CDR1 as SGHVS and CDR2 as FNYEAQ. CDR3 in amino acids: CASSLTGTGASYEQYF. The CDR3 nucleotides read TGTGCCAGCAGCTTAACAGGGACAGGGGCCTCCTACGAGCAGTACTTC.

The chain combines TRBV15 with TRBJ1-6, with D hard to call. Trimming stripped 0 bases from V and 10 bases from J, with 13 bases between. CDR1 LNHNV and CDR2 YYDKDF come from the germline V gene (reference sequence). The CDR3 contains 15 residues. As DNA, the CDR3 is TGTGCCACCAGCAGAGATGAACGGGATGAGTCACCCCTCCACTTT. This codes for CATSRDERDESPLHF.

This chain uses TRBV9 with TRBJ2-3; 13 bases map to TRBD2. Germline CDR1 SGDLS, CDR2 YYNGEE. CDR3 length equals 18 residues. Unmatched junction bases numbered 8, after V lost 2 bases and J lost 2 bases. CDR3 residues: CASSVGTSGASNTDTQYF. The CDR3 DNA reads as TGTGCCAGCAGCGTTGGGACTAGCGGGGCGTCCAACACAGATACGCAGTATTTT.

The chain is built from TRBV5-1 and TRBJ2-3; tentatively, D is TRBD2 (7 bases). The CDR3 runs to 15 residues. CDR1 SGHRS and CDR2 YFSETQ come from the germline V gene. V was clipped by 6 bases and J by 0 bases, with 14 bases between them. The CDR3 is CASIGGASSTDTQYF. The CDR3 DNA reads TGCGCCAGCATAGGGGGGGCGTCTAGCACAGATACGCAGTATTTT.

The V gene is TRBV4-3, the J gene TRBJ2-1; TRBD2 matches 7 bases. Unmatched junction bases numbered 6, after V lost 1 base and J lost 6 bases. Germline assignment: CDR1 LGHNA and CDR2 YSLEER. This CDR3 comprises 15 residues. This CDR3 reads CASSQGGGGGNEQFF. In nucleotides, the CDR3 is TGCGCCAGCAGCCAAGGTGGGGGGGGAGGCAATGAGCAGTTCTTC.

In its sample, this clone was seen once. The CDR3 DNA reads as TGTGCCAGCTCACCACAGGGGGCAGGTGAAAAACTGTTTTTT. Amino acids: CASSPQGAGEKLFF. This chain uses TRBV18 with TRBJ1-4, with 7 bases matching TRBD1. Germline CDR1 and CDR2: KGHSH and LQKENI. The CDR3 is made up of 14 amino acids. V gave up 1 base and J gave up 7 bases; unmatched junction bases: 3.